This T cell receptor (beta chain) was obtained from a study of T-cell memory formation after mild COVID-19. The wider study: In these data, TCR clusters were largely donor specific.

Study conclusions and caveats: A subset of responding clones appeared in pre-infection memory, suggesting cross-reactive memory joined.

Germline V gives CDR1 WNHNN, CDR2 SYGVQD (reference sequence). The junction had 2 bases not matched to a gene; V was cut back by 2 bases and J by 3 bases. This CDR3 is 15 amino acids long. Amplification by 5'RACE using constant-segment primers produced TCR alpha and TCR beta cDNA libraries that carried sample barcodes and UMIs. In TCRdb, the 5' RACE reads were re-called with MiXCR into one record per CDR3 protein. The table lists around 300,000 distinct CDR3 sequences, over 10% of them singletons. Comment on this clonotype: The antigen remains undetermined.

The TCR comes from a man younger than 30 who had mild COVID-19 (a few samples of this study predate the infection). Cell type and time point are not known. The sequenced sample was PBMCs or a T cell subset sorted from them (not recorded which). The rearrangement uses TRBV10-1 and TRBJ2-7; 12 bases align to TRBD1. CDR3: CASSEGTGGFYEQYF. The CDR3 DNA sequence: TGCGCCAGCAGTGAGGGGACAGGGGGCTTCTACGAGCAGTACTTC.